A selection of T cell receptor beta chains follows, all from one sample in a study of spatial heterogeneity in lung cancer. A single record per CDR3 protein comes from TCRdb applying MiXCR to the 5' RACE reads. Of tens of thousands of distinct CDR3 sequences listed, about 12% were seen once; the top ten hold about two fifths. The sequenced sample was PBMCs, obtained at surgery. Receptors originate from a male donor with early-stage non-small cell lung cancer. CDR3s include the opening cysteine and the closing phenylalanine or tryptophan. A D gene is named only where the DNA matches it firmly. Rows give clone size only sometimes, using once, few, many, or a class for an expanded clone.

TRBJ2-1 - TRBV11-3 few 9 TGTGCCAGCATATATGAGCAGTTCTTC CASIYEQFF
TRBJ2-3 TRBD2 TRBV11-2 few 18 TGTGCCAGCAGCCTGACTAGCGGGGGGGCCCTACTCACAGATACGCAGTATTTT CASSLTSGGALLTDTQYF
TRBJ2-1 - TRBV21-1 - 21 TGTGCCAGCAGCAAAGGGACCGACAGGGGAAGACTCAGAGTTGTCTACAATGAGCAGTTCTTC CASSKGTDRGRLRVVYNEQFF
TRBJ2-1 - TRBV6-2/TRBV6-3 - 17 TGTGCCAGCAGTCCCATCCATACTAGCCCTGACGACAATGAGCAGTTCTTC CASSPIHTSPDDNEQFF
TRBJ2-1 - TRBV29-1 once 10 TGCAGCGTTGCAGTCAATGAGCAGTTCTTC CSVAVNEQFF
TRBJ1-5 TRBD1 TRBV20-1 - 16 TGCAGTGCTAGGTCATCCCGGGACAGACCAAATCAGCCCCAGCATTTT CSARSSRDRPNQPQHF
TRBJ2-1 - TRBV7-2 many 15 TGTGCCAGCAGCTTTTCGGGGAGCTCCTACAATGAGCAGTTCTTC CASSFSGSSYNEQFF
TRBJ2-1 - TRBV4-3 few 15 TGCGCCAGCAGCCAAGGGGGCAGGATGAGAAATGAGCAGTTCTTC CASSQGGRMRNEQFF
TRBJ2-7 TRBD1 TRBV27 - 14 TGTGCCAGCAAATCCGGGACAGGGTTCTACGAGCAGTACTTC CASKSGTGFYEQYF
TRBJ1-5 TRBD1 TRBV28 few 16 TGTGCCAGCAGTCCCCCCGGGACAGGGGGTCTTCAGCCCCAGCATTTT CASSPPGTGGLQPQHF
TRBJ2-1 - TRBV7-8 few 13 TGTGCCAGCAGCTTAGCGCGGAGGGAGGAGCAGTTCTTC CASSLARREEQFF
TRBJ2-3 TRBD1 TRBV20-1 - 14 TGCAGTGCTAGGGGGACAGGGTTCACAGATACGCAGTATTTT CSARGTGFTDTQYF
TRBJ2-6 - TRBV4-1 - 16 TGCGCCAGCAGCCCTAACCCGGGGACTGGGGCCAACGTCCTGACTTTC CASSPNPGTGANVLTF
TRBJ1-3 TRBD1 TRBV7-2 - 16 TGTGCCAGCAGCTTAATGACAGGGAGCTCTGGAAACACCATATATTTT CASSLMTGSSGNTIYF
TRBJ1-5 TRBD1 TRBV6-2/TRBV6-3 - 17 TGTGCCAGCAGTCCCCACACGACAGGGCGAGGCAATCAGCCCCAGCATTTT CASSPHTTGRGNQPQHF
TRBJ2-1 TRBD2 TRBV10-3 few 15 TGTGCCATCAGTGAGGGACTAGCGGGAAACAATGAGCAGTTCTTC CAISEGLAGNNEQFF
TRBJ1-1 TRBD1 TRBV7-3 many 15 TGTGCCAGCAGCTTAAATTTAGAGGGGGCGACTGAAGCTTTCTTT CASSLNLEGATEAFF
TRBJ2-3 - TRBV27 - 15 TGTGCCAGCTCACGGAAGGGACTTCTTCCAGATACGCAGTATTTT CASSRKGLLPDTQYF
TRBJ1-5 - TRBV28 - 14 TGTGCCAGCAGTACGGGAGGGGACCGACATCCCCAGCATTTT CASSTGGDRHPQHF
TRBJ2-5 - TRBV29-1 few 16 TGCAGCGTTGAAGATGGTTCCCCGCCTGGAGGGGAGACCCAGTACTTC CSVEDGSPPGGETQYF
TRBJ2-7 - TRBV6-1 many 12 TGTGCCAGCAGACAGGCTGTCTACGAGCAGTACTTC CASRQAVYEQYF
TRBJ1-4 - TRBV9 few 16 TGTGCCAGCAGCACTCAAGACGGGAGTCTTAATGAAAAACTGTTTTTT CASSTQDGSLNEKLFF
TRBJ2-1 - TRBV12-3/TRBV12-4 many 13 TGTGCCAGCACCTTCAGCTCCTACAATGAGCAGTTCTTC CASTFSSYNEQFF
TRBJ2-3 - TRBV20-1 few 15 TGCAGTGCCTACCCACACGGTGGGGAAGGAGATACGCAGTATTTT CSAYPHGGEGDTQYF
TRBJ2-1 TRBD2 TRBV6-2/TRBV6-3 - 18 TGTGCCAGCAGTGATAAGAAACTAGCGGGGGGCCCCTACAATGAGCAGTTCTTC CASSDKKLAGGPYNEQFF
TRBJ1-1 TRBD1 TRBV11-1 few 15 TGTGCCAGCAGGCCGGGGACAGGGGGCAACACTGAAGCTTTCTTT CASRPGTGGNTEAFF
TRBJ2-4 TRBD1 TRBV4-2 many 17 TGTGCCAGCAGCCCCTCCCCCGACAGGGAAGGGGGAAACATTCAGTACTTC CASSPSPDREGGNIQYF
TRBJ2-3 - TRBV4-1 many 17 TGCGCCAGCAGCCAGGACGCCGGGCAGGGTGGGACAGATACGCAGTATTTT CASSQDAGQGGTDTQYF
TRBJ1-1 - TRBV4-3 many 15 TGCGCCAGCAGCCGAATCAGGGGACTGAACACTGAAGCTTTCTTT CASSRIRGLNTEAFF
TRBJ2-6 - TRBV7-2 - 16 TGTGCCAGCAGCCTTCAACCTAGCTCTGGGGCCAACGTCCTGACTTTC CASSLQPSSGANVLTF
TRBJ1-1 - TRBV5-1 - 15 TGCGCCAGCAGCTGGAACACGGGCGTGAACACTGAAGCTTTCTTT CASSWNTGVNTEAFF
TRBJ2-7 - TRBV18 - 17 TGTGCCAGCTCAGTTTTATCTTCAGGGTACGGATCCTACGAGCAGTACTTC CASSVLSSGYGSYEQYF
TRBJ2-4 - TRBV28 - 15 TGTGCCAGCAGTTTTAGGGGGGCAGCCAAAAACATTCAGTACTTC CASSFRGAAKNIQYF
TRBJ2-3 - TRBV5-1 few 15 TGCGCCAGCAGCTTGGAGCCAGACCCACGAGATACGCAGTATTTT CASSLEPDPRDTQYF
TRBJ2-3 TRBD1 TRBV7-9 few 14 TGTGCCAGCAGCTCGGGACAGGAGACAGATACGCAGTATTTT CASSSGQETDTQYF
TRBJ2-1 - TRBV11-2 few 15 TGTGCCAGCAGCTCTGAACCAGGGTTTTGGGATGAGCAGTTCTTC CASSSEPGFWDEQFF
TRBJ1-6 - TRBV5-1 many 15 TGCGCCAGCAGCTTCTCGGGGGCAGATAATTCACCCCTCCACTTT CASSFSGADNSPLHF
TRBJ2-5 TRBD1 TRBV18 - 16 TGCGCCAGCTCACCACGGGGACAGGGTGGCCAAGAGACCCAGTACTTC CASSPRGQGGQETQYF
TRBJ2-1 - TRBV24-1 many 14 TGTGCCACCAGTGATTTGCCACGGAGCAATGAGCAGTTCTTC CATSDLPRSNEQFF
TRBJ2-1 - TRBV29-1 few 14 TGCAGCGTTGTAGGGACGGGAACCTACAATGAGCAGTTCTTC CSVVGTGTYNEQFF
TRBJ2-2 TRBD1 TRBV27 many 16 TGTGCCAGCAGGACCAGGGGGCAGAGGAACACCGGGGAGCTGTTTTTT CASRTRGQRNTGELFF
TRBJ2-5 TRBD2 TRBV7-3 many 14 TGTGCCAGCAGCCTCCAGAGCGGGAGCGAGACCCAGTACTTC CASSLQSGSETQYF
TRBJ2-1 TRBD1 TRBV5-1 - 15 TGCGCCAGCACCTTACAGGGGGCTCAGTTCGATGAGCAGTTCTTC CASTLQGAQFDEQFF
TRBJ1-6 - TRBV7-2 - 15 TGTGCCAGCAGCTTAGAACCGCCAGGGATTTCACCCCTCCACTTT CASSLEPPGISPLHF
TRBJ2-5 TRBD2 TRBV5-1 - 18 TGCGCCAGCAGCCGATCCGGGACTAGCGCCCGGACCGCAGAGACCCAGTACTTC CASSRSGTSARTAETQYF
TRBJ1-1 - TRBV12-3/TRBV12-4 - 13 TGTGCCAGCAGTTTACTTGAGGGCACTGAAGCTTTCTTT CASSLLEGTEAFF
TRBJ2-3 - TRBV29-1 many 14 TGCAGCGTTGAAGAGGGGCAGGGTCCACGTACGCAGTATTTT CSVEEGQGPRTQYF
TRBJ2-3 - TRBV7-3 - 15 TGTGCCAGCAGCCCCAGACTAGGTGTCTCCGATACGCAGTATTTT CASSPRLGVSDTQYF
TRBJ2-3 TRBD2 TRBV6-1 few 18 TGTGCCAGCAGTCCCCCGAGACTAGCGGACCCTAGCACAGATACGCAGTATTTT CASSPPRLADPSTDTQYF
TRBJ1-1 - TRBV7-3 few 14 TGTGCCAGCAGCTTATCGAAGGGCGAGACTGAAGCTTTCTTT CASSLSKGETEAFF
TRBJ2-2 - TRBV5-1 few 13 TGCGCCAGCAGCTTGGACACGGCCGGGGAGCTGTTTTTT CASSLDTAGELFF
TRBJ1-1 TRBD1 TRBV12-3/TRBV12-4 few 14 TGTGCCAGCAGACCGGGACAGGGGAACACTGAAGCTTTCTTT CASRPGQGNTEAFF
TRBJ2-2 - TRBV5-4 - 16 TGTGCCAGCAGCTTGGACCGGGGTGTGGGCAGCGGGGAGCTGTTTTTT CASSLDRGVGSGELFF
TRBJ2-5 - TRBV7-2 many 13 TGTGCCAGCAGCTCTTCAGTACAAGAGACCCAGTACTTC CASSSSVQETQYF
TRBJ2-1 TRBD1 TRBV12-3/TRBV12-4 - 14 TGTGCCAGCAGTTCCCCGACAGGGTCAAATGAGCAGTTCTTC CASSSPTGSNEQFF
TRBJ1-3 - TRBV10-3 - 12 TGTGCCATCGAAACCGCTGGAAACACCATATATTTT CAIETAGNTIYF
TRBJ2-1 TRBD2 TRBV7-9 many 16 TGTGCCAGCAGCCCACGCCCCTCCCGGGAGGATTATGAGCAGTTCTTC CASSPRPSREDYEQFF
TRBJ1-1 - TRBV11-2 - 12 TGTGCCAGCAGCCTCCGGGGTCCTGAAGCTTTCTTT CASSLRGPEAFF
TRBJ1-5 - TRBV28 - 12 TGTGCCAGCAGTTTTACTAATCAGCCCCGGCATTTT CASSFTNQPRHF
TRBJ1-5 - TRBV12-3/TRBV12-4 - 16 TGTGCCAGCACCCTGGGGGGGGGAAAGGGCAATCAGCCCCAGCATTTT CASTLGGGKGNQPQHF